This note documents a single TCR beta chain sequence. The record originates from a study of control samples from healthy donors and cancer patients. Germline lookup yields CDR1 SEHNR and CDR2 FQNEAQ (reference sequence). The ends were cut back, 1 base at V and 5 bases at J, with 15 bases in the middle. This CDR3 region has 15 residues. Using immunoSEQ multiplex PCR, the repertoire was profiled, and TCRdb retains in-frame clones only, with some absent. The data hold approximately 100,000 clones, with almost 85% observed a single time. The sequence was collected from a man in his sixties in good health. Material for sequencing was blood. The V gene is TRBV7-9, the J gene TRBJ2-7; D gene unclear. CDR3 nucleotides: TGTGCCAGCAGCTTAGAGGGTCTCCAGTTGGACGAGCAGTACTTC. Translated, it gives CASSLEGLQLDEQYF.